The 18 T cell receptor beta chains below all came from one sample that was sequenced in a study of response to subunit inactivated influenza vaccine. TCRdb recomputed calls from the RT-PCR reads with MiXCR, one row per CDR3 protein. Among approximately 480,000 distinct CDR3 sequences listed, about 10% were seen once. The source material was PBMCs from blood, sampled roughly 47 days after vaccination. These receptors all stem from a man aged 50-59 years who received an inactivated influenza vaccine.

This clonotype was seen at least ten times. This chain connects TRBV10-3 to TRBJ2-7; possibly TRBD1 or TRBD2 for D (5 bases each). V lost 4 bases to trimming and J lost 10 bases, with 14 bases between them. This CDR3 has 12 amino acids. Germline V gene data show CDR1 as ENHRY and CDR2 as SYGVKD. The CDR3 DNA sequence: TGTGCCATCAGTGGGGGACGCATCTACCAGTACTTC. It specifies CAISGGRIYQYF.

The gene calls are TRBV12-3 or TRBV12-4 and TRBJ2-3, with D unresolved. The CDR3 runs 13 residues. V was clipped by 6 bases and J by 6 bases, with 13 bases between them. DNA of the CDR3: TGTGCCAGCAGCCCCGAGCCTTACGATACGCAGTATTTT. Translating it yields CASSPEPYDTQYF.

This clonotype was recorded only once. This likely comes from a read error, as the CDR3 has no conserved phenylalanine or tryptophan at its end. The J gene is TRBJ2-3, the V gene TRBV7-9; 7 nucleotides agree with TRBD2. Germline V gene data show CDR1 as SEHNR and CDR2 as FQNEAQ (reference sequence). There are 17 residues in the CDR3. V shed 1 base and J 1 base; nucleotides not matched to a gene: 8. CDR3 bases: TGTGCCAGCAGCTTAGGATTTGGCGGGAGTGGCACAGATACGCAGTATTTA. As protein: CASSLGFGGSGTDTQYL.

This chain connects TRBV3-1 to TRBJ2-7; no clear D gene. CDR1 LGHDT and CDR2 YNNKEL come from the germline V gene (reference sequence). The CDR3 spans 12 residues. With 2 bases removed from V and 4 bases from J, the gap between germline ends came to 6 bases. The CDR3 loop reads CASSQTKYEQYF. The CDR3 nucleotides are TGTGCCAGCAGCCAAACCAAATACGAGCAGTACTTC.

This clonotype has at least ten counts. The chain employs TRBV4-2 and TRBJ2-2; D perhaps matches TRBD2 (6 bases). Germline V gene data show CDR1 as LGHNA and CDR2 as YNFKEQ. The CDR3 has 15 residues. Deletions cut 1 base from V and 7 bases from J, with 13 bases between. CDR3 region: CASSQVSGEVGELFF. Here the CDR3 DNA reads TGTGCCAGCAGCCAAGTTAGCGGAGAGGTCGGGGAGCTGTTTTTT.

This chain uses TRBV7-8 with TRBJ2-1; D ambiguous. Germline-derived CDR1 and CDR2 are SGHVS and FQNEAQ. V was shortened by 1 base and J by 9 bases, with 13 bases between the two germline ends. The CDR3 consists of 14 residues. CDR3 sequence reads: CASSLDHTDREQFF. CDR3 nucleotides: TGTGCCAGCAGCTTAGACCACACGGACCGTGAGCAGTTCTTC.

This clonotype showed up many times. The CDR3 sequence: CASSYQGADTQYF. In DNA, the CDR3 is TGTGCCAGCAGTTATCAGGGTGCGGATACGCAGTATTTT. This chain connects TRBV12-3 or TRBV12-4 to TRBJ2-3; D is perhaps TRBD1 (5 bases). There are 13 residues in the CDR3. Trimming stripped 4 bases from V and 6 bases from J, with 11 bases between.

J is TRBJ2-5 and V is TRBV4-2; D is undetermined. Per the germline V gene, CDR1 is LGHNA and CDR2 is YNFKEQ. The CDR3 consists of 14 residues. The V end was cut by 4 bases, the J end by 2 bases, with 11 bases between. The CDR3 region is CASSPALGQETQYF. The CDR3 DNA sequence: TGTGCCAGCAGCCCCGCGTTAGGACAAGAGACCCAGTACTTC.

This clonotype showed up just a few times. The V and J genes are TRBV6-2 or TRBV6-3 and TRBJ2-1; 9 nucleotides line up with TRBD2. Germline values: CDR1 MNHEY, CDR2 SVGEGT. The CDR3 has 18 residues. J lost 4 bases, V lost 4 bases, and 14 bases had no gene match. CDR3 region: CASSSPLLARGGYNEQFF. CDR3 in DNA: TGTGCCAGCAGTTCCCCTCTCCTAGCGCGGGGGGGTTACAATGAGCAGTTCTTC.

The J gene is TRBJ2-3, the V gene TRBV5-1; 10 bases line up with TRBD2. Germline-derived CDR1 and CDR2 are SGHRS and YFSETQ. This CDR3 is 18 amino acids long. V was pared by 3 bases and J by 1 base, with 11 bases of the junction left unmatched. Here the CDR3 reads CASSYSGGAAIRTDTQYF. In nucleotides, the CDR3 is TGCGCCAGCAGCTACAGCGGGGGGGCCGCAATCCGCACAGATACGCAGTATTTT.

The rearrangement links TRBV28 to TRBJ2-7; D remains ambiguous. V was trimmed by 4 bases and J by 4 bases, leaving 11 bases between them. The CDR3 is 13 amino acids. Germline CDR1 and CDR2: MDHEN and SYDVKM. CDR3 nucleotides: TGTGCCAGCAGTTCTCCCATGGAGTACGAGCAGTACTTC. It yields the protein CASSSPMEYEQYF. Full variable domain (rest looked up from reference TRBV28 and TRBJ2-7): DVKVTQSSRYLVKRTGEKVFLECVQDMDHENMFWYRQDPGLGLRLIYFSYDVKMKEKGDIPEGYSVSREKKERFSLILESASTNQTSMYLCASSSPMEYEQYFGPGTRLTVT.

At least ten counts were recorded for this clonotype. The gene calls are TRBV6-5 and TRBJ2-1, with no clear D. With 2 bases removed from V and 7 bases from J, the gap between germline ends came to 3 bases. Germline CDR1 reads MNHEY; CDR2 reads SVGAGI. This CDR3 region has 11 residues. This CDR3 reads CASSYGNEQFF. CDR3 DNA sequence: TGTGCCAGCAGTTACGGTAATGAGCAGTTCTTC.

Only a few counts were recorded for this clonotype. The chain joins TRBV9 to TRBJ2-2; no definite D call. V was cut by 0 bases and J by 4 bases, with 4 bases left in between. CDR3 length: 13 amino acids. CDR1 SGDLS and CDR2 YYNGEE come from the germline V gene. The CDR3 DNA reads TGTGCCAGCAGCGTAGCCCTCACCGGGGAGCTGTTTTTT. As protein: CASSVALTGELFF. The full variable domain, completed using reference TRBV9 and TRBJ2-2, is DSGVTQTPKHLITATGQRVTLRCSPRSGDLSVYWYQQSLDQGLQFLIQYYNGEERAKGNILERFSAQQFPDLHSELNLSSLELGDSALYFCASSVALTGELFFGEGSRLTVL.

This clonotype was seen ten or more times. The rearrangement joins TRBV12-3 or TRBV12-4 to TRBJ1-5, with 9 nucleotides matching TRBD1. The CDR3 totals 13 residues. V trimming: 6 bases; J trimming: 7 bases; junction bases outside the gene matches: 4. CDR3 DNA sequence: TGTGCCAGCAGCCTTACAGGGGGCCAGCCCCAGCATTTT. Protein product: CASSLTGGQPQHF.

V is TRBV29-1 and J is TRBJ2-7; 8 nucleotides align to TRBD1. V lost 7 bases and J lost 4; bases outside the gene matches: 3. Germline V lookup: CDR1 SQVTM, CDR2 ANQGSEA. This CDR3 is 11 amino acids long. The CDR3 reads CSAWTGYEQYF. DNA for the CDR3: TGCAGCGCTTGGACAGGGTACGAGCAGTACTTC.

The CDR3 here is CASSTVGTSPSTDTQYF. The CDR3 coding sequence is TGTGCCAGCAGCACAGTGGGGACTAGCCCTAGCACAGATACGCAGTATTTT. The gene calls are TRBV7-8 and TRBJ2-3; TRBD2 aligns across 9 bases. The CDR3 length is 17 residues. Germline lookup yields CDR1 SGHVS and CDR2 FQNEAQ. V was clipped by 5 bases and J by 0 bases; unmatched bases: 9.

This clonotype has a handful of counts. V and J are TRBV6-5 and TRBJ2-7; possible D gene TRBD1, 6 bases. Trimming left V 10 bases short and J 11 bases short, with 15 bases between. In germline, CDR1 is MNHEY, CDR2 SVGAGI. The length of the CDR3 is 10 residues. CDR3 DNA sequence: TGTGCCACCCGACAGGCATTGGAGTACTTC. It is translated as CATRQALEYF.

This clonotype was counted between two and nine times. CDR3 residues: CASSYLLLDTQYF. As DNA, the CDR3 is TGTGCCAGCAGTTACCTCTTATTGGATACGCAGTATTTT. This chain joins TRBV6-6 and TRBJ2-3; D uncertain. The germline V gene encodes CDR1 MNHNY and CDR2 SVGAGI (reference sequence). Trimming left V 2 bases short and J 6 bases short, with 9 bases between. The CDR3 runs 13 residues.